The 8 T cell receptor beta chains below come from one sample, sequenced in a study of blood T cell repertoires in COVID-19. Clones were read by immunoSEQ multiplex PCR, and TCRdb kept only the in-frame ones, dropping some. Of approximately 160,000 clones listed, 85% to 95% are singletons. Sequenced: peripheral blood. The receptors shown here come from a man in his fifties with acute or convalescent COVID-19.

About this clone: At one end the junction does not follow the germline gene, possibly because of a read error. This chain uses TRBV6-1 with TRBJ1-3; a possible D gene is TRBD1 (6 bases). Germline V CDR1 and CDR2: MNHNS, SASEGT. This CDR3 spans 15 amino acids. CDR3 loop: CASSDGTIPGNTIYF. CDR3 coding DNA: TGTGCCAGCAGTGATGGGACAATCCCTGGGAACACCATATATTTT.

The V call is TRBV28, the J call TRBJ2-6; D not resolved. The ends were cut back, 8 bases at V and 0 bases at J, with 8 bases in the middle. The germline V gene has CDR1 MDHEN and CDR2 SYDVKM. This CDR3 region has 14 residues. The CDR3 protein is CASRGVSGANVLTF. The DNA of the CDR3 is TGTGCCAGCCGAGGTGTCTCTGGGGCCAACGTCCTGACTTTC.

This chain connects TRBV6-5 to TRBJ1-2; D unclear. The germline gives CDR1 MNHEY, CDR2 SVGAGI. CDR3 length: 13 residues. The germline V and J ends were trimmed by 4 bases and 6 bases, with 12 bases remaining between them. This CDR3 reads CASSLYRVDGYTF. The CDR3 coding sequence is TGTGCCAGCAGTTTGTATAGAGTTGATGGCTACACCTTC.

This clone was recorded once. The rearrangement links TRBV19 to TRBJ2-1, with 7 bases identical to TRBD1. J lost 3 bases, V lost 6 bases, and 8 bases had no gene match. There are 15 residues in the CDR3. Germline CDR1 is LNHDA and CDR2 is SQIVND (reference sequence). CDR3 nucleotide sequence: TGTGCCAGTAGGGACAGGTACCTACTCTACAATGAGCAGTTCTTC. Protein: CASRDRYLLYNEQFF.

The V and J genes are TRBV27 and TRBJ2-3; 9 nucleotides agree with TRBD1. J gave up 4 bases and V 4 bases, and 3 bases lay outside the gene matches. CDR1 and CDR2 (germline): MNHEY, SMNVEV (reference sequence). CDR3 length equals 14 residues. This CDR3 is CASSWTGAPDTQYF. CDR3 in DNA: TGTGCCAGCAGTTGGACAGGGGCTCCAGATACGCAGTATTTT.

This rearrangement joins TRBV2 to TRBJ2-3; 7 positions agree with TRBD2. This CDR3 has 14 amino acids. Trimming at V came to 3 bases and at J to 1 base, leaving 1 base not matched to a gene. CDR1 is SNHLY and CDR2 is FYNNEI in the germline V gene. The chain's CDR3 is CASSDRGGTDTQYF. CDR3 bases: TGTGCCAGCAGTGATCGGGGGGGCACAGATACGCAGTATTTT.

The CDR3 sequence: CASSRRLGSYNEQFF. For the CDR3, the DNA is TGTGCCAGCAGCCGCCGGCTAGGCTCCTACAATGAGCAGTTCTTC. The J gene is TRBJ2-1, the V gene TRBV28; D unresolved. The CDR3 contains 15 residues. Germline lookup yields CDR1 MDHEN and CDR2 SYDVKM. The germline V and J ends were trimmed by 6 bases and 0 bases, with 12 bases remaining between them. The full variable domain, with the rest looked up from reference TRBV28 and TRBJ2-1, is DVKVTQSSRYLVKRTGEKVFLECVQDMDHENMFWYRQDPGLGLRLIYFSYDVKMKEKGDIPEGYSVSREKKERFSLILESASTNQTSMYLCASSRRLGSYNEQFFGPGTRLTVL.

V usage is TRBV5-1 and J usage is TRBJ2-5; 11 nucleotides agree with TRBD1. This CDR3 has 18 amino acids. Germline V lookup: CDR1 SGHRS, CDR2 YFSETQ. The trim removed 2 bases at V and 5 bases at J, leaving 14 bases unmatched. The CDR3 loop reads CASSFGRGGTGGYETQYF. The CDR3 region has the DNA TGCGCCAGCAGCTTCGGACGAGGCGGGACAGGGGGTTATGAGACCCAGTACTTC.